This T cell receptor beta chain appears in the sequencing data of a study of blood T cell repertoires in COVID-19. Whole-study context: Researchers got acute and convalescent COVID-19 samples from the United States, Italy and Spain.

Seattle cases were enrolled at active infection and followed longitudinally. Study processing details: Counts of nucleated cells, estimated from reference gene primer amplification, were obtained. The method was immunoSEQ multiplex PCR; TCRdb's version includes in-frame clones alone and lacks a portion of them. Clone size and V and J calls were adopted from that table, with D and trimming inferred from the DNA. The table shows about 390,000 clones, with about 90% occurring only once. CDR3 length: 15 amino acids. Trimming pared 5 bases from V and 4 bases from J, leaving 15 bases between. CDR1 is SGHTA, CDR2 FQGTGA, per germline.

The chain uses TRBV7-3 and TRBJ2-1; perhaps TRBD2 as D (6 bases). The TCR comes from a woman aged 60 to 75 with COVID-19, enrolled during active disease. Input material: peripheral blood. CDR3 DNA: TGTGCCAGCAGCCCCACGAGCCTAGCGTACAATGAGCAGTTCTTC. Amino acid sequence: CASSPTSLAYNEQFF.